This T cell receptor (beta chain) stems from a study of regulatory T cells in long-lasting Graves disease. CDR3-region Arm-PCR and iRepertoire HTBI primers produced the TCR beta libraries. One entry per CDR3 protein, called by TCRdb with MiXCR from the multiplex PCR reads. The sample yields roughly 520,000 distinct CDR3 sequences, more than 10% seen once. As to time point: newly diagnosed GD, antithyroid drugs for less than 3 months. RNA extracted from PBMCs served as the sequencing template. This clonotype was found many times. Another study also made use of these data, one on T cells in Graves' hyperthyroidism and ophthalmopathy.

The TCR was taken from a woman younger than 45 with Graves disease. Sequenced here: peripheral blood mononuclear cells (PBMCs), sampled at new diagnosis, from a patient treated with antithyroid drugs.

CDR3 loop: CASRELGAPEGETQYF. The DNA for the CDR3 is TGTGCCAGCAGAGAACTCGGGGCCCCGGAGGGAGAGACCCAGTACTTC. V and J are TRBV6-1 and TRBJ2-5; a weak D match, TRBD2 (6 bases). CDR1 and CDR2 (germline): MNHNS, SASEGT. Trimming cost V 6 bases and J 4 bases, with 21 bases left between them. This CDR3 is built from 16 residues.